The rows below give T cell receptor beta chains drawn from one sample of a study of blood T cell repertoires in COVID-19. Measured with immunoSEQ multiplex PCR; TCRdb has only the in-frame clones, and not every one. The sample holds about 250,000 clones, about 80% seen once. The sequencing input was peripheral blood. These TCRs come from a man older than 75 with acute or convalescent COVID-19. The CDR3 runs from the conserved cysteine through the conserved F or W. Fields, in order: V gene, D gene, J gene, clone size, CDR3 protein, CDR3 DNA. The D gene is left open where the match is weak. Rows give clone size only sometimes, using once, few, many, or a class for an expanded clone.

TRBV2	.	TRBJ2-7	few	CASSESGYEQYF	TGTGCCAGCAGTGAAAGCGGGTACGAGCAGTACTTC
TRBV19	TRBD1	TRBJ1-3	.	CASTQDRGAGNTIYF	TGTGCCAGTACCCAGGACAGGGGAGCTGGAAACACCATATATTTT
TRBV7-2	.	TRBJ2-5	.	CASSLMGGYQETQYF	TGTGCCAGCAGCTTAATGGGCGGGTACCAAGAGACCCAGTACTTC
TRBV18	TRBD1	TRBJ1-1	.	CASSPQGAGAEAFF	TGTGCCAGCTCACCGCAGGGGGCTGGGGCTGAAGCTTTCTTT
TRBV7-2	TRBD1	TRBJ2-7	.	CASSSGLQGVSEQYF	TGTGCCAGCAGCTCAGGACTCCAGGGGGTTAGTGAGCAGTACTTC
TRBV5-1	.	TRBJ1-4	.	CASSLPGTGTNEKLFF	TGCGCCAGCAGCTTACCGGGGACTGGGACTAATGAAAAACTGTTTTTT
TRBV5-1	TRBD2	TRBJ2-3	.	CASRHSGGPSTDTQYF	TGCGCCAGCAGACACAGCGGGGGCCCTAGCACAGATACGCAGTATTTT
TRBV18	.	TRBJ2-1	.	CASSPPGASYNEQFF	TGTGCCAGCTCACCACCGGGGGCCTCCTACAATGAGCAGTTCTTC
TRBV9	TRBD1	TRBJ1-1	once	CASSFGTGNTEAFF	TGTGCCAGCAGCTTCGGGACAGGGAACACTGAAGCTTTCTTT
TRBV2	TRBD2	TRBJ2-1	.	CASSELRLAGTDEQFF	TGTGCCAGCAGTGAACTCCGACTAGCGGGGACGGATGAGCAGTTCTTC
TRBV2	.	TRBJ1-2	.	CASSDSTGYYGYTF	TGTGCCAGCAGTGATAGTACAGGGTATTATGGCTACACCTTC
TRBV2	TRBD2	TRBJ2-2	.	CASRAGTSNYGELFF	TGTGCCAGCAGAGCCGGGACTAGCAATTACGGGGAGCTGTTTTTT
TRBV11-2	TRBD2	TRBJ2-1	.	CASSLPIAGGPYEQFF	TGTGCCAGCAGCTTGCCTATAGCGGGAGGGCCTTATGAGCAGTTCTTC
TRBV19	.	TRBJ1-2	.	CASTVGGLAYGYTF	TGTGCCAGTACCGTCGGGGGGTTGGCCTATGGCTACACCTTC
TRBV5-1	.	TRBJ2-1	.	CASSQTNEQFF	TGCGCCAGCAGCCAGACAAATGAGCAGTTCTTC
TRBV5-5	TRBD2	TRBJ2-1	once	CASSLGLASYEQFF	TGTGCCAGCAGCTTGGGACTAGCTAGTTATGAGCAGTTCTTC
TRBV18	.	TRBJ1-1	.	CASTNRAGTEAFF	TGTGCCAGCACCAACAGGGCTGGGACTGAAGCTTTCTTT
TRBV28	TRBD2	TRBJ2-3	.	CASSLSGVSTDTQYF	TGTGCCAGCAGTTTGAGCGGGGTTAGCACAGATACGCAGTATTTT
TRBV30	TRBD1	TRBJ1-4	.	CAWDRTGTGNEKLFF	TGTGCCTGGGATAGAACCGGGACAGGGAATGAAAAACTGTTTTTT
TRBV5-1	TRBD2	TRBJ2-3	.	CASSLGTSGDTQYF	TGCGCCAGCAGCTTGGGGACTAGCGGAGATACGCAGTATTTT
TRBV5-6	TRBD1	TRBJ1-5	.	CASSQGQSNQPQHF	TGTGCCAGCAGCCAGGGACAGAGCAATCAGCCCCAGCATTTT
TRBV5-1	TRBD1	TRBJ2-2	.	CASSLEGGQVNTGELFF	TGCGCCAGCAGCTTGGAAGGGGGACAGGTGAACACCGGGGAGCTGTTTTTT
TRBV29-1	.	TRBJ1-3	.	CSVEGPKGGNTIYF	TGCAGCGTTGAAGGCCCCAAGGGGGGAAACACCATATATTTT
TRBV7-2	TRBD1	TRBJ2-2	.	CASSFGQGAAGELFF	TGTGCCAGCAGCTTCGGGCAGGGGGCCGCCGGGGAGCTGTTTTTT
TRBV6-5	.	TRBJ1-3	.	CASSFQSLTGGNTIYF	TGTGCCAGCAGTTTCCAAAGCCTGACGGGAGGAAACACCATATATTTT
TRBV30	TRBD1	TRBJ1-6	.	CAWSVDRGYYNSPLHF	TGTGCCTGGAGTGTGGACAGGGGGTACTATAATTCACCCCTCCACTTT
TRBV28	.	TRBJ1-4	.	CASSFSDRTNEKLFF	TGTGCCAGCAGTTTTTCAGACAGAACTAATGAAAAACTGTTTTTT
TRBV27	TRBD2	TRBJ2-1	.	CASSPTSGGYYNEQFF	TGTGCCAGCAGTCCCACTAGCGGGGGATACTACAATGAGCAGTTCTTC
TRBV28	TRBD1	TRBJ1-5	.	CASSRQGYSNQPQHF	TGTGCCAGCAGCAGACAGGGATATAGCAATCAGCCCCAGCATTTT
TRBV29-1	TRBD1	TRBJ2-7	.	CSAVAGTGEAYEQYF	TGCAGCGCCGTAGCCGGGACAGGCGAGGCCTACGAGCAGTACTTC
TRBV4-2	.	TRBJ1-6	few	CASSQGGGNSPLHF	TGTGCCAGCAGCCAAGGGGGGGGAAATTCACCCCTCCACTTT
TRBV15	TRBD1	TRBJ1-2	few	CATSRETGQGARYTF	TGTGCCACCAGCAGAGAGACGGGACAGGGTGCCCGCTACACCTTC
TRBV3-1/TRBV3-2	TRBD2	TRBJ2-3	.	CASSQGGLVKGDTQYF	TGTGCCAGCAGCCAAGGGGGACTAGTCAAAGGAGATACGCAGTATTTT
TRBV24-1	.	TRBJ2-3	.	CATSDPLQGTDTQYF	TGTGCCACCAGTGACCCACTACAGGGTACAGATACGCAGTATTTT
TRBV5-1	.	TRBJ1-2	.	CASSTDFYGYTF	TGCGCCAGCAGCACGGACTTCTATGGCTACACCTTC
TRBV18	TRBD1	TRBJ1-5	once	CASSRQGDNQPQHF	TGTGCCAGCTCAAGACAGGGGGACAATCAGCCCCAGCATTTT
TRBV19	.	TRBJ1-2	.	CASRQSDGYTF	TGTGCCAGCCGACAGTCTGATGGCTACACCTTC
TRBV6-5	.	TRBJ1-6	.	CASSYQNNSPLHF	TGTGCCAGCAGTTACCAAAATAATTCACCCCTCCACTTT
TRBV24-1	TRBD2	TRBJ2-1	.	CATSAGTSGRNEQFF	TGTGCCACCAGTGCCGGGACTAGCGGACGCAATGAGCAGTTCTTC
TRBV27	TRBD1	TRBJ1-1	few	CASSPTTGTMNTEAFF	TGTGCCAGCAGTCCTACGACAGGGACCATGAACACTGAAGCTTTCTTT
TRBV30	TRBD2	TRBJ2-3	.	CAWSVPLAGARDTQYF	TGTGCCTGGAGTGTACCCCTAGCGGGGGCGAGAGATACGCAGTATTTT
TRBV18	.	TRBJ1-1	.	CASSPKQGGTEAFF	TGTGCCAGCTCACCGAAACAGGGCGGCACTGAAGCTTTCTTT
TRBV12-3/TRBV12-4	.	TRBJ1-2	.	CASSLGGDYGYTF	TGTGCCAGCAGTTTGGGAGGGGACTATGGCTACACCTTC
TRBV6-5	TRBD1	TRBJ2-2	.	CASRRDRGTGELFF	TGTGCCAGCAGGAGGGACAGGGGGACCGGGGAGCTGTTTTTT
TRBV19	TRBD1	TRBJ1-5	.	CASSSWDRDGNQPQHF	TGTGCCAGTAGTTCCTGGGACAGGGACGGCAATCAGCCCCAGCATTTT
TRBV2	.	TRBJ1-6	.	CASTGQLGGRSPLHF	TGTGCCAGCACCGGACAACTCGGGGGTCGGTCACCCCTCCACTTT
TRBV24-1	TRBD2	TRBJ2-1	.	CATSDSSSGIYNEQFF	TGTGCCACCAGTGATTCATCTAGCGGGATCTACAATGAGCAGTTCTTC
TRBV19	TRBD1	TRBJ1-2	.	CASSIVETGILGYTF	TGTGCCAGTAGTATAGTCGAGACAGGGATCCTCGGCTACACCTTC